This TCR beta chain was documented in a study of CD8+CD57+ T cells in acquired aplastic anemia. Study context: On average, sorted CD4+ and CD8+ cells gave roughly 2.9 ug of DNA.

To note about this clonotype: At one of its ends the junction is not consistent with the germline gene, which may arise from a read error.

Germline V gene data show CDR1 as SGDLS and CDR2 as YYNGEE. The CDR3 extends over 14 amino acids. CD8+CD57+ cell expansion, shown by flow cytometry, had occurred in the patients selected for sequencing. The blood sampling took place in patients who had so far received no therapy. Genomic DNA provided the template from which TCR beta VDJ and CDR3 profiles were obtained. MiXCR, run by TCRdb on the reads, gives a single entry per CDR3 protein. The data contain about 180,000 distinct CDR3 sequences, about 60% of them seen just once; the ten biggest clones take up roughly 42%. The sample was sorted CD4+, CD8+, or CD8+CD57+ T cells (not recorded which) from PBMCs. This receptor was identified in a human donor with aplastic anemia. The gene calls are TRBV9 and TRBJ2-1; D may be TRBD1 (5 bases). The CDR3 sequence is CASSVQGWNYEQSF. CDR3 coding DNA: TGTGCCAGCAGCGTACAGGGCTGGAACTATGAGCAGTCCTTC.